The 4 T cell receptor beta chains given below trace back to one sample, sequenced in a study of cytomegalovirus exposure and HLA in healthy donors. In the PCR, 60 Vbeta and 13 Jbeta primers were used. TCRdb's table, derived via immunoSEQ multiplex PCR, lists solely in-frame clones and lacks some. The data hold about 160,000 clones, with roughly 80% observed a single time. The source material was PBMCs. The source is a male donor in good health and CMV-seronegative.

V is TRBV11-2 and J is TRBJ2-7, with 8 bases identical to TRBD1. V dropped 5 bases and J dropped 4; count of bases not matched to a gene: 7. Germline V gene sequence: CDR1 SGHAT, CDR2 FQNNGV. CDR3 length: 14 amino acids. This CDR3 reads CASSPRGDRYEQYF. Here the CDR3 DNA reads TGTGCCAGCAGCCCACGAGGGGACAGGTACGAGCAGTACTTC.

The genes are TRBV6-5 and TRBJ1-5, with 11 bases identical to TRBD1. Germline V gene lookup returns CDR1 MNHEY and CDR2 SVGAGI. V lost 8 bases and J lost 6; bases outside the gene matches: 3. The CDR3 contains 13 residues. CDR3 nucleotide sequence: TGTGCCAGCGTCGGGACAGGGGGTCAGCCCCAGCATTTT. Translation: CASVGTGGQPQHF.

The chain combines TRBV29-1 with TRBJ1-3; D call uncertain. CDR3 length equals 13 residues. Germline CDR1 reads SQVTM; CDR2 reads ANQGSEA. The V end was cut by 7 bases, the J end by 0 bases, with 10 bases between. The DNA for the CDR3 is TGCAGCGCTCATGGCCACTCTGGAAACACCATATATTTT. Encoded protein: CSAHGHSGNTIYF.

Only a few counts were recorded for this clone. The chain links TRBV13 to TRBJ2-7; D is perhaps TRBD1 (6 bases). The V gene lost 7 bases and the J gene lost 3 bases, with 19 bases spanning the gap. CDR1 and CDR2 (germline): PRHDT, FYEKMQ (reference sequence). The CDR3 contains 15 residues. CDR3 sequence (DNA): TGTGCCAGCACGATGACAGGCGGTGTGCGCTACGAGCAGTACTTC. It translates to CASTMTGGVRYEQYF.